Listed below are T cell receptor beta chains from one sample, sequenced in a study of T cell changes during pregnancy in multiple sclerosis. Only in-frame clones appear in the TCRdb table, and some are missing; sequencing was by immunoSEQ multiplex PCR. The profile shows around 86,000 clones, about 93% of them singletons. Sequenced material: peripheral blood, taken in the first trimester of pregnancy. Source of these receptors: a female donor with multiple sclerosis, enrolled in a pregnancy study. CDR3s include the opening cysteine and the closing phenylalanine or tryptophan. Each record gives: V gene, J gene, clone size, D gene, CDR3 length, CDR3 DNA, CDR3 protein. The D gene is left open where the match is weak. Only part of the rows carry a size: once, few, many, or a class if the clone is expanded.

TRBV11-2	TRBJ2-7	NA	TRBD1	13	TGTGCCAGCAGCTTACAGGGGGCCGGAGAGCAGTACTTC	CASSLQGAGEQYF
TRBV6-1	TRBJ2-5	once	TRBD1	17	TGTGCCAGCAGTGCCCGGGACAGGGGGCGTGGGGGAGAGACCCAGTACTTC	CASSARDRGRGGETQYF
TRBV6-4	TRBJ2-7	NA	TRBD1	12	TGTGCCAGCAGTGGGACAGGGTACGAGCAGTACTTC	CASSGTGYEQYF
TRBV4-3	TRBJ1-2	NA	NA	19	TGCGCCAGCAGCCAAGATTGGGAAGGGGGGGCAATCGCTAACTATGGCTACACCTTC	CASSQDWEGGAIANYGYTF
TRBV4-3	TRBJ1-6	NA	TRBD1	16	TGCGCCAGCAGCCAGGTTCCGGGACAGGGCAATTCACCCCTCCACTTT	CASSQVPGQGNSPLHF
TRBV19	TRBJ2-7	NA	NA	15	TGTGCCAGTAGTATTCGAGAGGGGGGGCGAGACGAGCAGTACTTC	CASSIREGGRDEQYF
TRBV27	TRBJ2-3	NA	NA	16	TGTGCCAGCAGTTACTACCGGCGGGACAGCACAGATACGCAGTATTTT	CASSYYRRDSTDTQYF
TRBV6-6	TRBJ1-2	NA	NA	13	TGTGCCTCGCGGGGTGGGTACGGCTATGGCTACACCTTC	CASRGGYGYGYTF
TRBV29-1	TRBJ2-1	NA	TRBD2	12	TGCAGCGTTGGAGCGGGGGGGGGTGAGCAGTTCTTC	CSVGAGGGEQFF
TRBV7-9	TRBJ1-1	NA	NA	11	TGTGCCAGCAGCTTAAACTCTGAAGCTTTCTTT	CASSLNSEAFF
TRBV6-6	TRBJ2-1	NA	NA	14	TGTGCCAGCACTGGCAGGGTAAATGACAATGAGCAGTTCTTC	CASTGRVNDNEQFF
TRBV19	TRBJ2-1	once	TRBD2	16	TGTGCCTGTCGAGATGGGGCTAGCGGGAAGGCGGATGAGCAGTTCTTC	CACRDGASGKADEQFF
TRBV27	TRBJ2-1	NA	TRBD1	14	TGTGCCAGCAGACGCGAAACAGGGGGCGGTGAGCAGTTCTTC	CASRRETGGGEQFF
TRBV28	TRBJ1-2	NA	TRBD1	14	TGTGCCAGCAGTTCCGGGACAGCCCACTATGGCTACACCTTC	CASSSGTAHYGYTF
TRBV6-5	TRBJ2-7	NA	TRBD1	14	TGTGCCAGCAGTGTTACAGGGGGCGTTTACGAGCAGTACTTC	CASSVTGGVYEQYF
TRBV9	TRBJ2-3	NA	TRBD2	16	TGTGCCAGCAGCGTAGGTGGGGGGGGGACCATAGGTACGCAGTATTTT	CASSVGGGGTIGTQYF
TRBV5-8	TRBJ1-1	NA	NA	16	TGTGCCAGCAGCTCATACAGGGTCGGGGTGAACACTGAAGCTTTCTTT	CASSSYRVGVNTEAFF
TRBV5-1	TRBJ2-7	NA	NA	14	TGCGCCAGCAGCTTGGCCGCAGGGGCCTACGAGCAGTACTTC	CASSLAAGAYEQYF
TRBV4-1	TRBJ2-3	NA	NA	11	TGCGCCAGCAGCCTGGACCGGGAGCAGTATTTT	CASSLDREQYF
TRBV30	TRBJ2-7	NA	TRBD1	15	TGTGCCTGGAGTGATGGACAGGGGGCATCGGACGAGCAGTACTTC	CAWSDGQGASDEQYF
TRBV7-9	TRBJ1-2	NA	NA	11	TGTGCCAGCACTGGGGGGGATGGCTACACCTTC	CASTGGDGYTF
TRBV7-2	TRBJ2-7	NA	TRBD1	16	TGTGCCAGCAGCCCGTCGGGGACAGGGGTGCGGGGCGAGCAGTACTTC	CASSPSGTGVRGEQYF
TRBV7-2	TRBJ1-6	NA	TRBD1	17	TGTGCCAGCAGCCTCGTCCGACAGGGGGCTTATAATTCACCCCTCCACTTT	CASSLVRQGAYNSPLHF
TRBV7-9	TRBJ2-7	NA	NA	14	TGTGCCAGCAGCTTAGGATTAGCGAGTTACGAGCAGTACTTC	CASSLGLASYEQYF
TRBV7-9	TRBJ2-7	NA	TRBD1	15	TGTGCCAGCAGCATCGGACAGGGCAGTTTCTACGAGCAGTACTTC	CASSIGQGSFYEQYF
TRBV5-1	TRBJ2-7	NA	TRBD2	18	TGCGCCAGCAGCTCAGCCGGGACTAGCGGCCTATTTTCCTACGAGCAGTACTTC	CASSSAGTSGLFSYEQYF
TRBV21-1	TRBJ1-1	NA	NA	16	TGTGCCAGCAGCCCTCACGGCGGAAGATCGAACACTGAAGCTTTCTTT	CASSPHGGRSNTEAFF
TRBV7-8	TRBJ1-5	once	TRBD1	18	TGTGCCAGCAGCCCCTGGGGGGACAGGGGGCAAGTAGGTCAGCCCCAGCATTTT	CASSPWGDRGQVGQPQHF
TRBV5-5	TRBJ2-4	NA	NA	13	TGTGCCAGCAGCCCGCGGACAGAGGACATTCAGTACTTC	CASSPRTEDIQYF
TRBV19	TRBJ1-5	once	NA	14	TGTGCCAGTAGTAGATTCGAGGGTTATCAGCCCCAGCATTTT	CASSRFEGYQPQHF
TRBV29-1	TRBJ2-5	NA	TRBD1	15	TGCAGCGTGGAATCCCGGGACAGGGCGAGAGAGACCCAGTACTTC	CSVESRDRARETQYF
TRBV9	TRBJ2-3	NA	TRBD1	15	TGTGCCAGCAGCGGATACAGGGGGACCACAGATACGCAGTATTTT	CASSGYRGTTDTQYF
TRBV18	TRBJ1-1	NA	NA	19	TGTGCCAGCTCACCACGGCTAATCAGGGGTTCCCCAATGAACACTGAAGCTTTCTTT	CASSPRLIRGSPMNTEAFF
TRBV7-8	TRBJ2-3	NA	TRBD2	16	TGTGCCAGCAGCTTTTCTAGCGGAAGGGGCACAGATACGCAGTATTTT	CASSFSSGRGTDTQYF
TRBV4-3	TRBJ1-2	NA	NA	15	TGCGCCAGCAGCCAAGATCGGAGAAACAGGTTTGGCTACACCTTC	CASSQDRRNRFGYTF
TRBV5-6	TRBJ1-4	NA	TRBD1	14	TGTGCCAGCAGCTTGGGACAGGGTAATGAAAAACTGTTTTTT	CASSLGQGNEKLFF
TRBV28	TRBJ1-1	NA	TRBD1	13	TGTGCCAGCAGGATGGACAGGGAAGGGGGAGCTTTCTTT	CASRMDREGGAFF
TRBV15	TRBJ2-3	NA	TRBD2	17	TGTGCCACCAGCAGAGCCGAGGGACTAGGTGGCACAGATACGCAGTATTTT	CATSRAEGLGGTDTQYF
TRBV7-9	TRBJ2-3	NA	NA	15	TGTGCCAGCAGCTCCCTTGTCCGGGGAATAGATACGCAGTATTTT	CASSSLVRGIDTQYF
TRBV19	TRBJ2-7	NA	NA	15	TGTGCCAGTAGTATAGGCGGACAAAACGGCTACGAGCAGTACTTC	CASSIGGQNGYEQYF
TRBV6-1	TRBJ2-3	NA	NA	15	TGTGCCAGCAGTGAACAGGGGATGGGAGCAGATACGCAGTATTTT	CASSEQGMGADTQYF
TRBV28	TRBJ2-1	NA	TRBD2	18	TGTGCCAGCATCGGGGAACTAGCGGGAGGCCCCCTCAGGAATGAGCAGTTCTTC	CASIGELAGGPLRNEQFF
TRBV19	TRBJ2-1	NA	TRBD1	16	TGTGCCAGTAGTATTTTGAGACAGGGGGGCTACAATGAGCAGTTCTTC	CASSILRQGGYNEQFF
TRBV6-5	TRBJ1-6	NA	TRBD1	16	TGTGCCAGCAGTTGGGGACAGGGCACCGATAATTCACCCCTCCACTTT	CASSWGQGTDNSPLHF
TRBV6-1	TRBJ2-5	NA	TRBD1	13	TGTGCCAGCACCCTGACAGGGGCGGAGACCCAGTACTTC	CASTLTGAETQYF
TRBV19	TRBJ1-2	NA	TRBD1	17	TGTGCCAGTAGTATACCGAGGGACAGAAAGTCTAACTATGGCTACACCTTC	CASSIPRDRKSNYGYTF
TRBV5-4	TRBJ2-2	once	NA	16	TGTGCCAGCAGGTCACGGATAGGACAGTATACCGGGGAGCTGTTTTTT	CASRSRIGQYTGELFF
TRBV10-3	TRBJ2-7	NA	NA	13	TGTGCCATCAGTGAGTCGACAGGTTACGAGCAGTACTTC	CAISESTGYEQYF
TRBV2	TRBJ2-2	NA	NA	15	TGTGCCAGCAGTGATCGGCGGAGGAACACCGGGGAGCTGTTTTTT	CASSDRRRNTGELFF
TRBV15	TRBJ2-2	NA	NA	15	TGTGCCACCAGCAGGGACAGGGAGGGATCCGGGGAGCTGTTTTTT	CATSRDREGSGELFF
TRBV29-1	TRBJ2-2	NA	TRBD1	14	TGCAGCGTGGGGGACAGGGGGCCGATCGGGGAGCTGTTTTTT	CSVGDRGPIGELFF